A single sample gave rise to the 10 T cell receptor beta chains below, sequenced in a study of shared clonotypes between healthy human individuals. The method was immunoSEQ multiplex PCR; TCRdb's version includes in-frame clones alone and lacks a portion of them. Counted here are millions of clones, 85% to 95% occurring once; the ten biggest clones make up 0.1% to 0.15%. The sample was naive CD4+ T cells sorted from blood. The sample's subset: CD45RA+ positively selected. The receptors were gathered from a man between 18 and 35 years old in good health.

This chain uses TRBV10-1 with TRBJ2-7; 8 bases line up with TRBD2. The CDR3 runs to 15 residues. The germline CDR1 and CDR2 sequences are WNHNN and SYGVQD (reference sequence). The V gene end was trimmed by 2 bases and the J gene end by 7 bases; junction bases not matched to a gene: 10. Written as DNA, the CDR3 is TGCGCCAGCAGTGAGCTTCGGGAGGGCCAAGGGGAGCAGTACTTC. It encodes CASSELREGQGEQYF.

The chain combines TRBV27 with TRBJ2-7; TRBD1 matches 8 bases. The CDR3 runs to 14 residues. CDR1 and CDR2 from the germline V gene are MNHEY and SMNVEV (reference sequence). V shed 7 bases and J 3 bases; nucleotides not matched to a gene: 8. The DNA for the CDR3 is TGTGCCAGCACCTTCAGCGGACAGGGCTACGAGCAGTACTTC. Translation: CASTFSGQGYEQYF.

The chain carries TRBV10-1 and TRBJ1-1; weak D call: TRBD1 (5 bases). Germline V gene data show CDR1 as WNHNN and CDR2 as SYGVQD (reference sequence). The V end lost 5 bases, the J end lost 2 bases, and 12 bases lay between the germline ends. This CDR3 spans 14 amino acids. CDR3 coding DNA: TGCGCCAGCAGTTCCGGGACGGCTAACACTGAAGCTTTCTTT. This gives the protein CASSSGTANTEAFF.

In the case of this clone: This may come from a read error, since a much larger clone is one base off. Other DNA sequences in this specimen translate into the identical CDR3. The chain is built from TRBV18 and TRBJ1-1; D might be TRBD1 (5 bases). Germline V gene lookup returns CDR1 KGHSH and CDR2 LQKENI. This CDR3 region has 15 residues. The CDR3 sequence: CASSPPTGSNTEALF. For the CDR3, the DNA is TGTGCCAGCTCACCACCCACAGGCTCGAACACTGAAGCTCTCTTT.

This sequence joins TRBV28 and TRBJ1-4; D call uncertain. V lost 6 bases and J lost 7, with 18 bases in between. This CDR3 is 15 amino acids long. The germline CDR1 and CDR2 sequences are MDHEN and SYDVKM. The CDR3 loop is CASRELGGGVEKLFF. CDR3 DNA sequence: TGTGCCAGCAGGGAATTGGGTGGAGGAGTTGAAAAACTGTTTTTT.

This clone appeared a single time. The same CDR3 arises from other DNA sequences in this sample as well. The gene calls are TRBV7-2 and TRBJ2-7, with D maybe TRBD2 (5 bases). The CDR3 runs to 15 residues. The V gene lost 1 base and the J gene lost 0 bases, with 10 bases spanning the gap. Germline values: CDR1 SGHTA, CDR2 FQGNSA. The CDR3 loop is CASSLEAGSSYEQYF. The CDR3 DNA follows: TGTGCCAGCAGCTTAGAGGCGGGCAGCTCCTACGAGCAGTACTTC. The whole variable domain, remainder taken from reference TRBV7-2 and TRBJ2-7, is GAGVSQSPSNKVTEKGKDVELRCDPISGHTALYWYRQSLGQGLEFLIYFQGNSAPDKSGLPSDRFSAERTGGSVSTLTIQRTQQEDSAVYLCASSLEAGSSYEQYFGPGTRLTVT.

In regard to this clone: Within the sample, other DNA sequences also encode this same CDR3. The rearrangement joins TRBV7-2 to TRBJ2-7; 11 bases are shared with TRBD2. This CDR3 comprises 14 residues. Germline CDR1 and CDR2: SGHTA and FQGNSA. V trimming: 5 bases; J trimming: 3 bases; junction bases outside the gene matches: 3. This CDR3 is CASSPLAGGYEQYF. CDR3 DNA sequence: TGTGCCAGCAGCCCTCTAGCGGGAGGCTACGAGCAGTACTTC. Drawing the rest from reference TRBV7-2 and TRBJ2-7, the complete variable domain is GAGVSQSPSNKVTEKGKDVELRCDPISGHTALYWYRQSLGQGLEFLIYFQGNSAPDKSGLPSDRFSAERTGGSVSTLTIQRTQQEDSAVYLCASSPLAGGYEQYFGPGTRLTVT.

This clone is a singleton in its sample. The genes are TRBV30 and TRBJ1-1; D not resolved. V was pared by 0 bases and J by 5 bases, with 13 bases between. CDR1 is GTSNPN, CDR2 SVGIG, per germline (reference sequence). The CDR3 spans 14 residues. CDR3 in amino acids: CAWSVSGMGTEAFF. The CDR3 bases are TGTGCCTGGAGTGTATCGGGAATGGGGACTGAAGCTTTCTTT.

The chain couples TRBV18 to TRBJ1-5; unclear D gene. V shed 5 bases and J shed 7 bases, with 12 bases lying between them. In germline, CDR1 is KGHSH, CDR2 LQKENI. The length of the CDR3 is 13 residues. Here the CDR3 reads CASSSGNGQPQHF. In nucleotides, the CDR3 is TGTGCCAGCTCATCGGGTAACGGGCAGCCCCAGCATTTT.

The rearrangement joins TRBV27 to TRBJ1-1; no clear D gene. This CDR3 region has 13 residues. From germline, CDR1 is MNHEY and CDR2 SMNVEV (reference sequence). The V end was cut by 8 bases, the J end by 3 bases, with 13 bases between. The CDR3 region is CASGPFVDTEAFF. CDR3 sequence (DNA): TGTGCCAGCGGCCCTTTTGTGGACACTGAAGCTTTCTTT.